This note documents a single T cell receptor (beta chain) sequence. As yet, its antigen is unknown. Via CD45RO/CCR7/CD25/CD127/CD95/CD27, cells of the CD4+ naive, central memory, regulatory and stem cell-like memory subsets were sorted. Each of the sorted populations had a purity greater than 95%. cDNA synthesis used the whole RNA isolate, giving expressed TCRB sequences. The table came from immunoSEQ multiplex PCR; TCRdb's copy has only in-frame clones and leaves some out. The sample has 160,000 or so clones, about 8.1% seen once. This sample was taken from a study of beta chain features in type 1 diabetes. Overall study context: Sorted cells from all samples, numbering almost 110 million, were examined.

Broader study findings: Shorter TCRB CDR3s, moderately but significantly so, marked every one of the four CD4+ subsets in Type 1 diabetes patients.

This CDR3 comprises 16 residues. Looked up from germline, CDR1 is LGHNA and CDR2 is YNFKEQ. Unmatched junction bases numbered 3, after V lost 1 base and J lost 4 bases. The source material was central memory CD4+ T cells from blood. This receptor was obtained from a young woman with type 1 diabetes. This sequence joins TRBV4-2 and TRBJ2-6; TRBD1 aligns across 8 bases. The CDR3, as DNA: TGTGCCAGCAGCCAAGGGACAGGGACGGGGGCCAACGTCCTGACTTTC. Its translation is CASSQGTGTGANVLTF.